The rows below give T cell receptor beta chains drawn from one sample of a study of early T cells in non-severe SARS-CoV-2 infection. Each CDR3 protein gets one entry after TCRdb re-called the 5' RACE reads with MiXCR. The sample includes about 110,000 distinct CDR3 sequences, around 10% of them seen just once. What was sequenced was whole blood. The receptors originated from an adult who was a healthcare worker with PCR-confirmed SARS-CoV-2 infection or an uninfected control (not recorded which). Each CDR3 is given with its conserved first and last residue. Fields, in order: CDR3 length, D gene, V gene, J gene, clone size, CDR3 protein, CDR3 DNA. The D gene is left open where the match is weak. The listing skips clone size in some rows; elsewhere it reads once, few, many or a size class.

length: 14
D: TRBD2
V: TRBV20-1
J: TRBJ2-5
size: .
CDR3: CSARDRREQETQYF
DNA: TGCAGTGCTAGAGATAGGCGGGAGCAAGAGACCCAGTACTTC

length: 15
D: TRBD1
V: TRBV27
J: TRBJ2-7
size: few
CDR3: CASSLSSGQGYEQYF
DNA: TGTGCCAGCAGTTTATCGTCGGGACAGGGCTACGAGCAGTACTTC

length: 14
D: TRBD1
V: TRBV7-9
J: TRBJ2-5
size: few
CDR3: CASSPRTGRVTQYF
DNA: TGTGCCAGCAGCCCACGGACAGGAAGGGTGACCCAGTACTTC

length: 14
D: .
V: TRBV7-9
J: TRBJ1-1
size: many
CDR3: CASSLETTNTEAFF
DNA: TGTGCCAGCAGCTTAGAAACTACGAACACTGAAGCTTTCTTT

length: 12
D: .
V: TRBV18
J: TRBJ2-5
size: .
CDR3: CASSPLQETQYF
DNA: TGTGCCAGCTCACCACTTCAAGAGACCCAGTACTTC

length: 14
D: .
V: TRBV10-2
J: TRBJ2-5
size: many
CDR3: CASSYRRRVETQYF
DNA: TGCGCCAGCAGTTATCGGCGGCGAGTGGAGACCCAGTACTTC

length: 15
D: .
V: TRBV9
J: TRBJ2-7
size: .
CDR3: CASSVAGGSSYEQYF
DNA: TGTGCCAGCAGCGTAGCAGGCGGCAGCTCCTACGAGCAGTACTTC

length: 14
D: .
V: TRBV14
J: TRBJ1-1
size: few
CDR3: CASSQGSGTMGAFF
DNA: TGTGCCAGCAGCCAAGGTTCCGGGACGATGGGGGCTTTCTTT

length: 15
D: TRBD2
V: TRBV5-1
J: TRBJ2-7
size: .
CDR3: CASSAGTSGPYEQYF
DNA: TGCGCCAGCAGCGCCGGGACTAGCGGGCCATACGAGCAGTACTTC

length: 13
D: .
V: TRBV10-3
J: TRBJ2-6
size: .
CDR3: CAISGDPTPVLTF
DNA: TGTGCCATCAGCGGGGACCCGACCCCCGTCCTGACTTTC

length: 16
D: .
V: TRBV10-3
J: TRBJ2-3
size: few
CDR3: CAISESIPARPDTQYF
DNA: TGTGCCATCAGTGAGTCGATACCCGCCCGCCCAGATACGCAGTATTTT

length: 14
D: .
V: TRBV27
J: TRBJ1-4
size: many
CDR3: CASSSVATNEKLFF
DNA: TGTGCCAGCAGTTCGGTTGCAACTAATGAAAAACTGTTTTTT

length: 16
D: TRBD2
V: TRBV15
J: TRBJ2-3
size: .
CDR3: CATSRGLAGGSDTQYF
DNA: TGTGCCACCAGCAGAGGACTAGCGGGAGGCTCAGATACGCAGTATTTT

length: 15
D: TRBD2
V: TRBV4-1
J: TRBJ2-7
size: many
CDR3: CASSARLAGVLEQYF
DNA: TGCGCCAGCAGCGCCCGACTAGCGGGAGTTCTCGAGCAGTACTTC

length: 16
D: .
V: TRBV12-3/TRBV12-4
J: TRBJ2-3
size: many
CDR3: CASRSKWGSSTDTQYF
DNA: TGTGCCAGCAGGAGCAAGTGGGGATCTAGCACAGATACGCAGTATTTT

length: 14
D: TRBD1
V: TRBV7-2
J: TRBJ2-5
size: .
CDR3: CASSRSGGGETQYF
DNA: TGTGCCAGCAGCCGGTCAGGGGGCGGTGAGACCCAGTACTTC

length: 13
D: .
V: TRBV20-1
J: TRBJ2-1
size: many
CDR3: CSKVRSGKNEQFF
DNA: TGCAGTAAAGTACGGTCGGGAAAGAATGAGCAGTTCTTC

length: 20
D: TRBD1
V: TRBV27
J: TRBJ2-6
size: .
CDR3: CASSLGQGWLADSGANVLTF
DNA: TGTGCCAGCAGTCTGGGACAGGGTTGGTTAGCGGACTCTGGGGCCAACGTCCTGACTTTC

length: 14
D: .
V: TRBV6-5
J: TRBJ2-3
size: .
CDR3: CASSYAGSTDTQYF
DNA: TGTGCCAGCAGTTACGCGGGATCTACAGATACGCAGTATTTT

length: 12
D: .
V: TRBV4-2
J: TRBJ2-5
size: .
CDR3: CASSQDKETQYF
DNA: TGTGCCAGCAGCCAAGACAAAGAGACCCAGTACTTC

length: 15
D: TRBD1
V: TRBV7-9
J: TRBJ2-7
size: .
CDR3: CASSTDRAGSYEQYF
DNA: TGTGCCAGCAGCACAGACAGGGCGGGCTCCTACGAGCAGTACTTC

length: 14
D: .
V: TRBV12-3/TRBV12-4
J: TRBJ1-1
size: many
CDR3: CASSYLGMNTEAFF
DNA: TGTGCCAGCAGTTACCTAGGGATGAACACTGAAGCTTTCTTT

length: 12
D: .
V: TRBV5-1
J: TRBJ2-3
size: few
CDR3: CASSLAGGVPYF
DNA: TGCGCCAGCAGCTTGGCCGGAGGAGTTCCGTATTTT

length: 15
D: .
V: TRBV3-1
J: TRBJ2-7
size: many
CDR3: CASSQDWGFPYEQYF
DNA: TGTGCCAGCAGCCAAGATTGGGGGTTCCCCTACGAGCAGTACTTC

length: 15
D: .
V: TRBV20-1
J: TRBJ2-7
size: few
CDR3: CSATPGLAGWGEQYF
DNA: TGCAGTGCTACCCCAGGTTTGGCGGGCTGGGGCGAGCAGTACTTC

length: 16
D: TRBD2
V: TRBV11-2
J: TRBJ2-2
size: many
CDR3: CASSPPGLAHTGELFF
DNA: TGTGCCAGCAGCCCGCCGGGACTAGCGCACACCGGGGAGCTGTTTTTT

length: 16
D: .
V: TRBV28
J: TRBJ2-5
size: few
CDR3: CASSYPGRQLQETQYF
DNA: TGTGCCAGCAGTTATCCGGGAAGACAGCTTCAGGAGACCCAGTACTTC

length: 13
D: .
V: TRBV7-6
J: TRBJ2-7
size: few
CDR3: CASSLTPAREQYF
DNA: TGTGCCAGCAGCTTAACCCCAGCTCGCGAGCAGTACTTC

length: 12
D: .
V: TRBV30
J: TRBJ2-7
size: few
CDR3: CAWGYRAGEQYF
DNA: TGTGCCTGGGGTTACAGGGCGGGCGAGCAGTACTTC

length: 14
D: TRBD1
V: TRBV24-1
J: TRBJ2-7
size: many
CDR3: CATPYQGAVYEQYF
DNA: TGTGCCACCCCGTATCAGGGGGCGGTTTACGAGCAGTACTTC

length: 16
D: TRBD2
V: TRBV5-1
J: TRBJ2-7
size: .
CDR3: CASSTITSGAAYEQYF
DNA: TGCGCCAGCAGCACGATCACTAGCGGGGCAGCCTACGAGCAGTACTTC

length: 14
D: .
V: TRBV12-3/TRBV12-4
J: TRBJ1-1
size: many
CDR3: CASSFGGPNTEAFF
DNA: TGTGCCAGCAGTTTCGGGGGGCCAAACACTGAAGCTTTCTTT

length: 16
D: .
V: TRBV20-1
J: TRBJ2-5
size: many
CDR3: CSARARWETGGETQYF
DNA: TGCAGTGCTAGAGCAAGATGGGAGACTGGGGGAGAGACCCAGTACTTC

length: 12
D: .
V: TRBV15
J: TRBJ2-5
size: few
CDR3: CATSPGWETQYF
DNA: TGTGCCACCAGCCCCGGCTGGGAGACCCAGTACTTC

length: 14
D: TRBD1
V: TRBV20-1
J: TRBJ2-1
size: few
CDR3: CSAGGTGKDNEQFF
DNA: TGCAGTGCTGGCGGGACAGGGAAGGACAATGAGCAGTTCTTC

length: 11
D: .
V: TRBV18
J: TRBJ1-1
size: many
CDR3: CASSPGGAAFF
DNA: TGTGCCAGCTCCCCTGGGGGGGCCGCTTTCTTT

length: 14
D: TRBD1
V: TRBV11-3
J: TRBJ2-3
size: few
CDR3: CASSSGQAADTQYF
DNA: TGTGCCAGCAGCTCGGGACAGGCCGCAGATACGCAGTATTTT

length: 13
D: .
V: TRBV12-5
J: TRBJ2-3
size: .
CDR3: CASGLGESDTQYF
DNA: TGTGCTAGTGGTTTGGGGGAGTCCGATACGCAGTATTTT

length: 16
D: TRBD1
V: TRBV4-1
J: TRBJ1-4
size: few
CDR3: CASSLRTGGPNEKLFF
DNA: TGCGCCAGCAGCCTCCGGACAGGGGGGCCAAATGAAAAACTGTTTTTT

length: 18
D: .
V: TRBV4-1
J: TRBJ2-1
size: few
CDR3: CASSQAPWSGVASYEQFF
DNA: TGCGCCAGCAGCCAAGCCCCCTGGTCGGGAGTGGCTTCCTATGAGCAGTTCTTC

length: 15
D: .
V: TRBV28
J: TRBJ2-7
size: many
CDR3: CASSLGDARGAGQYF
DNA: TGTGCCAGCAGTTTAGGAGACGCGAGGGGGGCTGGGCAGTACTTC

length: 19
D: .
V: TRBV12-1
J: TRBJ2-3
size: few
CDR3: CASSSYLVTGRGGLDTQYF
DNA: TGTGCCAGCAGCTCCTATTTGGTGACTGGTAGGGGGGGCTTGGATACGCAGTATTTT

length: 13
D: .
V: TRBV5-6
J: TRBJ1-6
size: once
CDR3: CASSWGGNSPLHF
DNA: TGTGCCAGCAGCTGGGGGGGCAATTCACCCCTCCACTTT

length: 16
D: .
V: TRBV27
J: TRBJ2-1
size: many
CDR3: CASSLGPGVLYNEQFF
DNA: TGTGCCAGCAGTTTAGGGCCAGGGGTGCTCTACAATGAGCAGTTCTTC

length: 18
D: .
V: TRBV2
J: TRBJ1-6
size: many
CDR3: CASSEAEWVSRTYTPLHF
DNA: TGTGCCAGCAGTGAAGCGGAGTGGGTATCGAGGACTTATACACCCCTCCACTTT

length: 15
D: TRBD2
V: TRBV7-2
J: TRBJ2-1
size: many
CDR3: CASSPAGLAGDEQFF
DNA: TGTGCCAGCAGCCCCGCGGGACTAGCGGGAGATGAGCAGTTCTTC

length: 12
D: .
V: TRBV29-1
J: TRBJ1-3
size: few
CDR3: CSAEGPGNTIYF
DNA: TGCAGCGCCGAAGGCCCTGGAAACACCATATATTTT

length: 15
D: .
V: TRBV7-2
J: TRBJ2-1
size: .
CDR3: CASSLALKDGNEQFF
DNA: TGTGCCAGCAGCTTAGCGCTAAAGGACGGAAATGAGCAGTTCTTC

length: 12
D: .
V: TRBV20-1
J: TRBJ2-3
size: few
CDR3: CSWERATDTQYF
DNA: TGCAGTTGGGAGCGGGCTACAGATACGCAGTATTTT

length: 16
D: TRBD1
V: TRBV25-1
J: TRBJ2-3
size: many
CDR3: CASSEGGQGWLATQYF
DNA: TGTGCCAGCAGTGAGGGGGGACAGGGGTGGTTGGCTACGCAGTATTTT

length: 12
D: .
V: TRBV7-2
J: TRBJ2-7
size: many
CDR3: CASSPYSGEQYF
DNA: TGTGCCAGCAGCCCGTATTCGGGCGAGCAGTACTTC

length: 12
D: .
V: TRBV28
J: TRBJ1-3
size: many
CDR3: CASSFSGNTIYF
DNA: TGTGCCAGCAGTTTCTCGGGAAACACCATATATTTT

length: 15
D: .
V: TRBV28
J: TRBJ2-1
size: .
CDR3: CASSPTGTFYNEQFF
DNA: TGTGCCAGCAGTCCGACAGGAACCTTCTACAATGAGCAGTTCTTC

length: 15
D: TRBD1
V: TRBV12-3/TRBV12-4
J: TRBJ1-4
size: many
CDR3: CASRSAGTGSEKLFF
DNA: TGTGCCAGCCGAAGCGCCGGGACAGGGAGTGAAAAACTGTTTTTT

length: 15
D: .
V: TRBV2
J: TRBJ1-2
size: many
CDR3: CASRDRQDSVYGYTF
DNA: TGTGCCAGCAGGGACAGACAGGACTCCGTCTATGGCTACACCTTC

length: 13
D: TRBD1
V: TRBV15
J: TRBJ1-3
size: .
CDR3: CATSPDRANTIYF
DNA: TGTGCCACCAGCCCGGACAGGGCTAACACCATATATTTT

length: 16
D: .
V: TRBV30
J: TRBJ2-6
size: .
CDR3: CAWSDRQYSGANVLTF
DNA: TGTGCCTGGAGTGACCGACAGTACTCTGGGGCCAACGTCCTGACTTTC

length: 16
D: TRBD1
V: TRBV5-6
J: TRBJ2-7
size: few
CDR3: CASSRLTLGQGHEQYF
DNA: TGTGCCAGCAGCCGCCTCACTCTGGGACAGGGCCACGAGCAGTACTTC

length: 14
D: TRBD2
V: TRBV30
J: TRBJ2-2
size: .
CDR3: CAWCLAGNTGELFF
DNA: TGTGCCTGGTGCTTAGCGGGAAACACCGGGGAGCTGTTTTTT